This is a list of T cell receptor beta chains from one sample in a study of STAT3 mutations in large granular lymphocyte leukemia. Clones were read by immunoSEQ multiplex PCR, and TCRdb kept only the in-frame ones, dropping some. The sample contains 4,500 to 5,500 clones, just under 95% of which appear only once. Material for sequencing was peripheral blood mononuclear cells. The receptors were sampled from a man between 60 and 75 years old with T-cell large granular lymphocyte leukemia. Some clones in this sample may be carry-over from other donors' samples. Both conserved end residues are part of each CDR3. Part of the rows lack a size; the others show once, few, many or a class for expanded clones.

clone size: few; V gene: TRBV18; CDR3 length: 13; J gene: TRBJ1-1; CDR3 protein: CASSSAGDTEAFF
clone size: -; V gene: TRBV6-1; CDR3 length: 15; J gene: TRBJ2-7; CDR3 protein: CASRSSGTGDYEQYF
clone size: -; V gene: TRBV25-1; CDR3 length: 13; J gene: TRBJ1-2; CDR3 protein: CASSDLTGSGYTF
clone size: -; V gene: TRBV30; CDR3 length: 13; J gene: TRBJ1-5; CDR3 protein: CAWESGAGQPQHF
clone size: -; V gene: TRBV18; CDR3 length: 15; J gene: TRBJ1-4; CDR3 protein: CASSPAGSGNEKLFF
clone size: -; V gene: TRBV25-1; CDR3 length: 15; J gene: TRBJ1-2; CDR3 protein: CASALGSGDNYGYTF
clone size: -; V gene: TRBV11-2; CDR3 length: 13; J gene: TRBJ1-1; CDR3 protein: CASSWTENTEAFF
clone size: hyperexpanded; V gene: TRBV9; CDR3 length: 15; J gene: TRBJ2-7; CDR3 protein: CASSVGQGTSYEQYF
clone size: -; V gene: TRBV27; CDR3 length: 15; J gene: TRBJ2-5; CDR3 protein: CASSLAGGYQETQYF
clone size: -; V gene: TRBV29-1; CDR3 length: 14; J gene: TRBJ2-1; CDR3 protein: CSVVAGGSYNEQFF
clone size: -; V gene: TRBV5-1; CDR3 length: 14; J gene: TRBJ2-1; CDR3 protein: CASTLISTEDEQFF
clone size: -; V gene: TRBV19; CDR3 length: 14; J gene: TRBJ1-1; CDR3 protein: CASRIDRGGTEAFF
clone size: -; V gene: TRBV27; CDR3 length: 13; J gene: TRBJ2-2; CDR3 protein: CASSFPDREKLFF
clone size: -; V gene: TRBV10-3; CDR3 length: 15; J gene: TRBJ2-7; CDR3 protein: CAISEGRPLPYEQYF
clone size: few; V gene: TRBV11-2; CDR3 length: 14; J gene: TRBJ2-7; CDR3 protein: CASSLAGGSYEQYF
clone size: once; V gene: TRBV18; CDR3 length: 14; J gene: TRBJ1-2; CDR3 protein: CASSPTGGTTGYTF
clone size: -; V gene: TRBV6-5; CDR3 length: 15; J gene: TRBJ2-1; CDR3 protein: CASSYGAGVFDEQFF
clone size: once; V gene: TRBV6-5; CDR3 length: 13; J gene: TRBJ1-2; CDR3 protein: CASSLTGGSGYTF
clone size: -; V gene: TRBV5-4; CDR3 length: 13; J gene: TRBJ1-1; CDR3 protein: CASSLRGVTEAFF
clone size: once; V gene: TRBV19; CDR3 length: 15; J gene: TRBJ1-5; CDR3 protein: CASSTPGQGTQPQHF
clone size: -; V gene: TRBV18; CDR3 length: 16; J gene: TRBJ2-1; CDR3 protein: CASSKTGTSEGVEQFF
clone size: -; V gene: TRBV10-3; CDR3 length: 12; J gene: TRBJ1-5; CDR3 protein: CAISDSNQPQHF
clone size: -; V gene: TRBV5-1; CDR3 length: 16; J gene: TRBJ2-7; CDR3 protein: CASSSQTSVSSYEQYF
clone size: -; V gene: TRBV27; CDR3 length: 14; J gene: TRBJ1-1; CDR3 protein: CASSPLNGNTEAFF
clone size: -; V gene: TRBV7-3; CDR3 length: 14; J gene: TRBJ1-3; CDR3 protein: CASSTQGGGNTIYF
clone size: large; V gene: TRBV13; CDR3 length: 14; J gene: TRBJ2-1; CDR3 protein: CASSLEGYYNEQFF
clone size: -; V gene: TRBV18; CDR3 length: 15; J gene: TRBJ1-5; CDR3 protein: CASSQNPGDNQPQHF
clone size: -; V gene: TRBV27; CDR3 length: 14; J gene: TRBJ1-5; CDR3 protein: CASSPQGPNQPQHF
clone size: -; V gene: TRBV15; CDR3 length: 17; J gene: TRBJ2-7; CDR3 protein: CATSREGPGQGFKKQYF
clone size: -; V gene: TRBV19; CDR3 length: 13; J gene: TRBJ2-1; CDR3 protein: CARTGPEDNEQFF
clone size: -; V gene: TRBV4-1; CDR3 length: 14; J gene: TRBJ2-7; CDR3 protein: CASSQDHRVGEQYF
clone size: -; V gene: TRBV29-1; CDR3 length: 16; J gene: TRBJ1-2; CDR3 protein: CSAPTGTGYANYGYTF
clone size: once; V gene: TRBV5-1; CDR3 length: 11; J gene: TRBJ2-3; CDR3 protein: CASSNLDTQYF
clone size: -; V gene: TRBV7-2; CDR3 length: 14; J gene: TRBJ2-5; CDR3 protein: CASSRTGRSETQYF
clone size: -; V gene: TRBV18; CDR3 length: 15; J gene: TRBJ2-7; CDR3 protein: CASSPPGRVAYEQYF
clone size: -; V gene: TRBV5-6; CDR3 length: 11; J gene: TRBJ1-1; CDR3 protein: CASSLEGEAFF
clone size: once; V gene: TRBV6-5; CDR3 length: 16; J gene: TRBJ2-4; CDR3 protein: CASSYSASGRAGIQYF
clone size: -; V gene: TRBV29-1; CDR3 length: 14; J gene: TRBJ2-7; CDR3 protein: CSVSTSGSRYEQYF
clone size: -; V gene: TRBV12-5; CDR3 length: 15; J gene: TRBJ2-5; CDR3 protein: CASGRGGNSQETQYF
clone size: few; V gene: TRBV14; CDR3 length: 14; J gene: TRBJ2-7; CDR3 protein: CASSRVGEVYEQYF